Many counts were recorded for the clone carrying this T cell receptor (beta chain). The sample belongs to a study of kidney transplant recipient with SARS-CoV-2 infection. Using its own MiXCR run on the reads, TCRdb lists one record per CDR3 protein. There are approximately 240,000 distinct CDR3 sequences in the sample; more than 25% occur only once, and less than 8.5% lies in the top ten. Trimming pared 5 bases from V and 4 bases from J, leaving 15 bases between. The CDR3 totals 15 residues. The J gene is TRBJ1-5, the V gene TRBV12-3 or TRBV12-4, with D possibly TRBD1 on 6 matching bases. This sequence originates from a male patient younger than 45 who had COVID-19 and was a kidney transplant recipient. These T cells may partly come from the graft donor. This material consisted of a blood sample, taken at baseline and around day 110 from a kidney transplant recipient. Here the CDR3 DNA reads TGTGCCAGCAGTAGAATGGGGGCCCCAAATCAGCCCCAGCATTTT. Protein sequence: CASSRMGAPNQPQHF.